This T cell receptor beta chain was sequenced for a study of control samples from healthy donors and cancer patients. The protocol was immunoSEQ multiplex PCR, while the TCRdb copy is restricted to in-frame clones and leaves out a portion. The data show approximately 170,000 clones, around 92% seen once. The CDR3 spans 15 residues. Trimming pared 1 base from V and 3 bases from J, leaving 14 bases between. Germline V CDR1 and CDR2: SGHRS, YFSETQ. The J gene is TRBJ2-7, the V gene TRBV5-1; D tentatively fits TRBD1 or TRBD2 (5 bases each). The receptor was isolated from a woman aged 25 to 45 in good health. The specimen was blood. CDR3 coding DNA: TGCGCCAGCAGCTTGAATCTAGCAGGGCTCTACGAGCAGTACTTC. Protein product: CASSLNLAGLYEQYF.